This T cell receptor beta chain is from a study of blood T cell repertoires in COVID-19 (dated by TCRdb to about 2020). The study in broad terms: Samples covering the acute and convalescent phases of COVID-19 were provided by collaborators in the United States, Italy and Spain. Deeply sampled blood TCRbeta repertoires from subjects exposed to, actively infected with, or recovered from COVID-19 were included in the dataset. Where HLA class I and class II types were available, the types were taken from metadata supplied by the sample provider, not from assay-based typing. The prospective study material was composed of cDNA or gDNA derived from T cells, B-cell-depleted T cells, or PBMCs. The repertoires were released in a freely available public database meant as a resource for research on the immune response to SARS-CoV-2. Nearly every sample came with metadata listing a de-identified subject ID, COVID-19 status, age in years and sex. Samples were obtained from the ongoing ImmuneRACE study (first 160 participants) and from roughly 1,300 subjects provided by 6 global collaborators. Study-level results and caveats: The amount of clinical and demographic metadata varied by source and participant and was provided uncurated.

The collaborating institutions used their own protocols to collect whole blood in K2EDTA tubes. For TCRbeta analysis, collaborators shipped samples in one of three forms: frozen whole blood, isolated PBMCs, or DNA extracted from either of those sample types. The germline V end is reduced by 4 bases and the J end by 4 bases; junction bases left unmatched: 6. Looking up the germline V gene (reference sequence) yields CDR1 MNHEY and CDR2 SMNVEV. Reading from cysteine to phenylalanine, the CDR3 counts 15 amino acids. Kept here is only the CDR3 DNA, which spans 45 bases and is read in frame from base 1. Points on this clone: The antigen it recognizes is unknown. No much larger clonotype is one base removed from it; base qualities were not supplied.

TCRbeta CDR3 regions were amplified from genomic DNA by means of the immunoSEQ Assay, a bias-controlled multiplex PCR. The original methods were these. Nucleated cell counts per sample were estimated from amplification of reference gene primers within the assay. To quantify the absolute abundance of each unique TCRbeta CDR3 rearrangement, sequence reads were collapsed and filtered. For each sample, productive Simpson clonality was calculated as the square root of Simpson's diversity index over productive rearrangements. TCRdb retrieved this table from immuneACCESS and kept in-frame rearrangements only. Not all clones are present; in checked studies, unresolved V genes account for under half, and no reason is known for the remainder. That table is the source of V, J and clone size, and D and trimming were worked out from the DNA. The sample profile shows some 100,000 clones; more than 60% of them were found once. The top ten clones comprise 2.5% of the sample.

The TCR originated in a man aged 45 to 65 with acute or convalescent COVID-19. The sample was peripheral blood. The rearrangement joined TRBV27 to TRBJ1-5, with 8 bases in between that match TRBD1. The sequence in DNA is TGTGCCAGCAGTTCCGGGACAGGTTTTAATCAGCCCCAGCATTTT. Protein translation: CASSSGTGFNQPQHF.